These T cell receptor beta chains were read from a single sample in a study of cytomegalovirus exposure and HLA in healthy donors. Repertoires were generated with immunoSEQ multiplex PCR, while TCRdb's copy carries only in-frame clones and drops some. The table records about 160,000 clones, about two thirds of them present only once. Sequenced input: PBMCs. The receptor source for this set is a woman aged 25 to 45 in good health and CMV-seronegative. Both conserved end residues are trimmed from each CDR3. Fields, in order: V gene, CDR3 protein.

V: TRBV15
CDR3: ATGGTNTGELF

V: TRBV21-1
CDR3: ARSFRGGDRGMGGAKNIQY

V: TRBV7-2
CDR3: ASSLARAPNTGELF

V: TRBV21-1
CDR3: ASKTGFGTDTQY

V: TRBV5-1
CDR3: ASSTTWGGPGDTQY

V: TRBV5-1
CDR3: ASSFFGGGGEQY

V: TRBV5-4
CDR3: ASSLPPGPRF

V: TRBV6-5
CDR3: ASSYTDRGRGYT

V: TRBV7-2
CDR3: ASSLPRGRSGEQY

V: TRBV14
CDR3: ASSLAATTNEKLF

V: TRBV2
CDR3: ARAGQGDSPLH

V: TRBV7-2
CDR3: ASSLEGLGTEAF

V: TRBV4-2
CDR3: ASSQDSAYEQF

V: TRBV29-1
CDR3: SVAPSGNQDTQY

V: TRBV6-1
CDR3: ASSETQGAHNEQF

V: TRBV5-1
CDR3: ASSFLDSYGYT

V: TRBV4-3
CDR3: ASSHDDRTEQY

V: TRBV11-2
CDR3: ASSPRGGSSYNEQF

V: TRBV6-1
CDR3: ASSEHPVSTSGNTIY

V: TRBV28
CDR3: ASSALAGEGGELF

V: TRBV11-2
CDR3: ASTRGLGGRAETQY

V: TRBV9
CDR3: ASSPHSVAGVPDNEQF

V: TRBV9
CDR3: ASSLGGEGEKLF

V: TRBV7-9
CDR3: ASSPGRTGSGYT

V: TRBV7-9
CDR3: ASSRGPLIAEAF

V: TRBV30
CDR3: AYLAGGEQY

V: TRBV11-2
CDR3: ASSLNHIRPEAF

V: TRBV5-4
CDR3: ASSLQGRETQY

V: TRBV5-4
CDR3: ASSSSYEQY

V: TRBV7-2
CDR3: ASSVTSGLSYEQF

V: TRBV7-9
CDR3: SSSYARDSQF

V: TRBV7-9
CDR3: ASSLVSSYNEQF

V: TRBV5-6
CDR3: ASSWGQFANTGELF

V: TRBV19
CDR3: ASKIGVSYNSPLH

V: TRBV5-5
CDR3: ASSGQGGGNQPQH

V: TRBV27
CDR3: ASSLTSQNEQY

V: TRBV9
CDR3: ASSVGGHEQF

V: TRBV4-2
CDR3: ASSQDGISGGWSYNEQF

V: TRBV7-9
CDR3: ASSLSGLEAQY

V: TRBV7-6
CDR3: ASRLSDYNEQF

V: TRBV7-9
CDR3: ASTRDYFEKLF

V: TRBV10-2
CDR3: ASLGAGTLYGYT

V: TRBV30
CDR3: AWSDRAPGDEKLF

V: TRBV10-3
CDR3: AISASRSGDRGYT

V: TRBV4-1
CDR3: ASSPTRANEQF

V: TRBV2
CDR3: ASSEEAATQY

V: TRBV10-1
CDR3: ATLYGDTEAF

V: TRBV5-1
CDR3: ASSLGGTINIQY

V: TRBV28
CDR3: ASSLGLAGEQY